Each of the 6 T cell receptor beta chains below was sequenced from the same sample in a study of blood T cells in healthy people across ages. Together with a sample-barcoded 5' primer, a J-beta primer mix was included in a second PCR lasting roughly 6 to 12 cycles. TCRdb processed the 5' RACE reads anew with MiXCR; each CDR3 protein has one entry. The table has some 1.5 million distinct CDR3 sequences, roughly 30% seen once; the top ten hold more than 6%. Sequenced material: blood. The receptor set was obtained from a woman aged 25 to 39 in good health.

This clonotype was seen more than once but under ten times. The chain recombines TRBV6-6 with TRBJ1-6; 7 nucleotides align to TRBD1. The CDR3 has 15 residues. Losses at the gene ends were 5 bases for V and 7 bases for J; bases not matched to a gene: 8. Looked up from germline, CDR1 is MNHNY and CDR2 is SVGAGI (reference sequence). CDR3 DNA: TGTGCCAGCAGTCAAGATGAGGGGGCCAATTCACCCCTCCACTTT. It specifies CASSQDEGANSPLHF.

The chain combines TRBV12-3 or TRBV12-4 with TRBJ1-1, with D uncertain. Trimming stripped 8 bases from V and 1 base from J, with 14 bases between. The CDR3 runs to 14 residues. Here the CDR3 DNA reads TGTGCCAGCTGCCAGAAGTGGGGGAACACTGAAGCTTTCTTT. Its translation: CASCQKWGNTEAFF.

The CDR3 spells CSARGLAGFLGVEQFF. The CDR3 nucleotides are TGCAGTGCTAGGGGGCTAGCGGGATTCTTAGGCGTTGAGCAGTTCTTC. The chain is built from TRBV20-1 and TRBJ2-1; 9 bases agree with TRBD2. Unmatched junction bases numbered 15, after V lost 3 bases and J lost 9 bases. Germline V CDR1 and CDR2: DFQATT, SNEGSKA (reference sequence). The CDR3 length is 16 residues.

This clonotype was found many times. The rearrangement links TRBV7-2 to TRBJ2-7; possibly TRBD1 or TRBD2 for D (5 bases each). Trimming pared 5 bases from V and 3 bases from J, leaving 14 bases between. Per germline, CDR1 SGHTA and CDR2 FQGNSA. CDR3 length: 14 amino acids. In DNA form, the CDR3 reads TGTGCCAGCAGCACATCCGGGACCAACTACGAGCAGTACTTC. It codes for CASSTSGTNYEQYF.

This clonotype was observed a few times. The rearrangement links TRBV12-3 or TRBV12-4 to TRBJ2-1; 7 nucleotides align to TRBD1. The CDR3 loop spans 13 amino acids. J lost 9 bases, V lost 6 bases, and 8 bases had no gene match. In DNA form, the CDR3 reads TGTGCCAGCAGAATCACAGGGGTCTCTGAGCAGTTCTTC. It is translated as CASRITGVSEQFF.

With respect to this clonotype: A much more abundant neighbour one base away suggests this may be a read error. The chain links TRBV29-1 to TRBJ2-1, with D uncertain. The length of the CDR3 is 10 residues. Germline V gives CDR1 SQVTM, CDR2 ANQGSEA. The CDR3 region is CSVDFPERFF. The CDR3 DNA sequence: TGCAGCGTTGACTTCCCTGAGCGGTTCTTC.